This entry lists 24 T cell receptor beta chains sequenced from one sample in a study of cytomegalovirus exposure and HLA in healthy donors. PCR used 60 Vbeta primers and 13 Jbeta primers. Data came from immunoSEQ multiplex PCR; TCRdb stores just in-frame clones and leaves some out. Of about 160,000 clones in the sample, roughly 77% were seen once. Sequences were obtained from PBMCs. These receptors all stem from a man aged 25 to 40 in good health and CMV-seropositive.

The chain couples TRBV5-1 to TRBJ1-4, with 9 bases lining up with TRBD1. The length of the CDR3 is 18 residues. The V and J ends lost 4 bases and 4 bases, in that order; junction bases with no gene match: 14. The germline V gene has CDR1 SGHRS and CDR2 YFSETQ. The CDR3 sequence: CASSGEGVGQGYNEKLFF. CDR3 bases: TGCGCCAGCAGCGGAGAAGGCGTAGGACAGGGGTATAATGAAAAACTGTTTTTT.

The CDR3 reads CASSLRVRGQGTDTQYF. The CDR3 DNA reads as TGCGCCAGCAGCTTGCGTGTCCGGGGACAGGGCACAGATACGCAGTATTTT. This chain joins TRBV5-1 and TRBJ2-3; 8 bases are shared with TRBD1. The CDR3 contains 17 residues. J gave up 1 base and V 1 base, and 8 bases lay outside the gene matches. From germline, CDR1 is SGHRS and CDR2 YFSETQ.

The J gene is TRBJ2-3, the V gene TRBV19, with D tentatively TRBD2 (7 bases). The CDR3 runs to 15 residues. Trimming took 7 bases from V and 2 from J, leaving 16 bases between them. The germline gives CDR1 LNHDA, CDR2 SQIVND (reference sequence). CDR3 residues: CASTKGGLPTDTQYF. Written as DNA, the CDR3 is TGTGCCAGTACCAAGGGGGGACTACCCACAGATACGCAGTATTTT.

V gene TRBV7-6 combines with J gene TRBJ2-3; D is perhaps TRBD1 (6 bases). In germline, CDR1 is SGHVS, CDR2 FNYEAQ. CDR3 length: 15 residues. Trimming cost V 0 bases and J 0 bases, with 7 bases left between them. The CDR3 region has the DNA TGTGCCAGCAGCTTAGCAGACAGGAGCACAGATACGCAGTATTTT. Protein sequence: CASSLADRSTDTQYF.

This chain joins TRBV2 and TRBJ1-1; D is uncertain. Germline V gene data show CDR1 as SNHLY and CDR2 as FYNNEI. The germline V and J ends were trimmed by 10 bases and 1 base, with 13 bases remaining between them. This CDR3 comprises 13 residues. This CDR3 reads CAIKSRENTEAFF. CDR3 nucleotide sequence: TGTGCCATTAAATCCCGGGAGAACACTGAAGCTTTCTTT.

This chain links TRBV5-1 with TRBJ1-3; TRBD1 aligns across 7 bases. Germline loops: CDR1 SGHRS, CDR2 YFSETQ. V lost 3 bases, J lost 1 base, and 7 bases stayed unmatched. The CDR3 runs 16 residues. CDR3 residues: CASSSSGTVSGNTIYF. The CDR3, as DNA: TGCGCCAGCAGCTCGTCCGGGACAGTATCTGGAAACACCATATATTTT.

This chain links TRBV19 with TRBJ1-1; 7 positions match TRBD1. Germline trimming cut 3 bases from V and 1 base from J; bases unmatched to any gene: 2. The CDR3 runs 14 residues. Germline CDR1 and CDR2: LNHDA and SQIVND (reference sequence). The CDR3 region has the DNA TGTGCCAGTAGTATGACAGGGCCGAACACTGAAGCTTTCTTT. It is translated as CASSMTGPNTEAFF.

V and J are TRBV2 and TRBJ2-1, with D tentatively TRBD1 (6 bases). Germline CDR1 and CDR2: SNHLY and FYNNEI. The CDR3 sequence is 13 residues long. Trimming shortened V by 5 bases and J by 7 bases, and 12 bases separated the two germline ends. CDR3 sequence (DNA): TGTGCCAGCAGTTCATACAGGGAGAATGAGCAGTTCTTC. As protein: CASSSYRENEQFF.

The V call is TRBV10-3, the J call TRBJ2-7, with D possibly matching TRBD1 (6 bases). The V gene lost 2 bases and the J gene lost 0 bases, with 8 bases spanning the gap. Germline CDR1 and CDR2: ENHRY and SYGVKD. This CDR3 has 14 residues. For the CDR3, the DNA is TGTGCCATCAGTGAGACAGGGAACTCCTACGAGCAGTACTTC. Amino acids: CAISETGNSYEQYF.

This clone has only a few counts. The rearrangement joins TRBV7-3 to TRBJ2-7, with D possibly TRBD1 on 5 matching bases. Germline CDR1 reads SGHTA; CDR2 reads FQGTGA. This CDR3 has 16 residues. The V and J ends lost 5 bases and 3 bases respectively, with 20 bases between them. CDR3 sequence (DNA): TGTGCCAGCAGCCCCCAATCTGGGGCTGCCTTCTACGAGCAGTACTTC. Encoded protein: CASSPQSGAAFYEQYF.

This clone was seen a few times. The CDR3: CASGGQLANYGYTF. CDR3 DNA: TGTGCCAGCGGTGGACAGCTAGCTAACTATGGCTACACCTTC. This chain connects TRBV2 to TRBJ1-2, with a tentative D call TRBD1 (6 bases). The V end was cut by 8 bases, the J end by 0 bases, with 13 bases between. CDR1 is SNHLY, CDR2 FYNNEI, per germline. The CDR3 runs to 14 residues.

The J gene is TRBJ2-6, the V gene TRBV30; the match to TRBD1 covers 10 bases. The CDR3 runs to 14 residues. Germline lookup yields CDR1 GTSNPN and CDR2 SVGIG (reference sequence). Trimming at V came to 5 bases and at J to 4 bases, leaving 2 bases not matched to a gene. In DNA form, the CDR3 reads TGTGCCTGGGACAGGGGGCGCGGGGCCAACGTCCTGACTTTC. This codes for CAWDRGRGANVLTF.

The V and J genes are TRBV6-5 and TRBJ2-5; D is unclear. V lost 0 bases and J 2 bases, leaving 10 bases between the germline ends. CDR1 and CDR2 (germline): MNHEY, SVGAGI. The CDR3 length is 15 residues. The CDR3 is CASSYSHLEQETQYF. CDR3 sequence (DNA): TGTGCCAGCAGTTACTCGCATCTAGAACAAGAGACCCAGTACTTC.

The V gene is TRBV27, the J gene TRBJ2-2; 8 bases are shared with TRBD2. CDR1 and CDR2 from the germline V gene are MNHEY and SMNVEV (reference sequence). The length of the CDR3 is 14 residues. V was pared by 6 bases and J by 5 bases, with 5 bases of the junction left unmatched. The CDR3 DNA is TGTGCCAGCAGAAAGCGGGGGCGGACCGGGGAGCTGTTTTTT. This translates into CASRKRGRTGELFF.

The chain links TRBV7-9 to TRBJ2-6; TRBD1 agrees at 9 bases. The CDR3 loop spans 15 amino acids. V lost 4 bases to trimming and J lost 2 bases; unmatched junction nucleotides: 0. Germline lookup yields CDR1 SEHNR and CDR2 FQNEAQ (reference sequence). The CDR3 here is CASSWTGAGANVLTF. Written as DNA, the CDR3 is TGTGCCAGCAGCTGGACAGGGGCTGGGGCCAACGTCCTGACTTTC.

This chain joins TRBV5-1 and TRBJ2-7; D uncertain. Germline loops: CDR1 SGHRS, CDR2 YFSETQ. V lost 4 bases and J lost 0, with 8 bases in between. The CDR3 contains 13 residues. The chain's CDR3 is CASSPGSSYEQYF. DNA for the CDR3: TGCGCCAGCAGCCCCGGGTCCTCCTACGAGCAGTACTTC.

The CDR3 region has the DNA TGTGCCAGCAGCTTGGCCGCGGGACAGCAAGAGACCCAGTACTTC. Its protein is CASSLAAGQQETQYF. The chain has TRBV7-9 and TRBJ2-5; tentatively, D is TRBD1 (7 bases). Per germline, CDR1 SEHNR and CDR2 FQNEAQ (reference sequence). This CDR3 has 15 residues. Trimming cost V 3 bases and J 2 bases, with 13 bases left between them.

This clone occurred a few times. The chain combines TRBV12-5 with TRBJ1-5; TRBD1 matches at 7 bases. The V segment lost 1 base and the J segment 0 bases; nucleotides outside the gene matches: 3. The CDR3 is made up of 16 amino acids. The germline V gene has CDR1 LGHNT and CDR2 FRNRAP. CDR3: CASGLGGQISNQPQHF. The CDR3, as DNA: TGTGCTAGTGGTTTGGGGGGACAGATTAGCAATCAGCCCCAGCATTTT.

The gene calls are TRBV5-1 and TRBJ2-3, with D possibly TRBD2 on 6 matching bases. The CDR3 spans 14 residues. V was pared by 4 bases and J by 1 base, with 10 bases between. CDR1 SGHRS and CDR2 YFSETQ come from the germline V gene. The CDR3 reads CASSPGTGTDTQYF. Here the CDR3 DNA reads TGCGCCAGCAGCCCCGGGACTGGCACAGATACGCAGTATTTT.

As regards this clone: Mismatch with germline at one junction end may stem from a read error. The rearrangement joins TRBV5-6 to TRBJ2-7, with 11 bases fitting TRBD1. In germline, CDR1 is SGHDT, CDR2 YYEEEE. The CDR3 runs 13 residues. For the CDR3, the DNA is TGTGCCAGCAGCCGAACGGACAGGGGGCCTGGGGACTTC. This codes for CASSRTDRGPGDF.

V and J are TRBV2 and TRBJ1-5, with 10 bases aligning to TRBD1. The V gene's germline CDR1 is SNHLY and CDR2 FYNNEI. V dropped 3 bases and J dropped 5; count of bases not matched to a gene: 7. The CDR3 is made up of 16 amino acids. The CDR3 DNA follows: TGTGCCAGCAGTGATAGATCCGGGACAGGGGATCAGCCCCAGCATTTT. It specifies CASSDRSGTGDQPQHF.

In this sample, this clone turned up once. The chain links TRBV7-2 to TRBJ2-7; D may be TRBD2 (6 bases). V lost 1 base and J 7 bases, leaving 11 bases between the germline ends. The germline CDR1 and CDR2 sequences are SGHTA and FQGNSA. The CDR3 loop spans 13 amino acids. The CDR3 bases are TGTGCCAGCAGCTTAGATCGCGGAGGGGAGCAGTACTTC. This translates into CASSLDRGGEQYF.

The CDR3 loop is CASGDRGSHIQYF. The DNA of the CDR3 is TGTGCCAGCGGGGACAGGGGGAGTCACATTCAGTACTTC. The chain uses TRBV7-9 and TRBJ2-4; 11 bases match TRBD1. The junction had 5 bases not matched to a gene; V was cut back by 8 bases and J by 8 bases. Germline assignment: CDR1 SEHNR and CDR2 FQNEAQ (reference sequence). The CDR3 has 13 amino acids.

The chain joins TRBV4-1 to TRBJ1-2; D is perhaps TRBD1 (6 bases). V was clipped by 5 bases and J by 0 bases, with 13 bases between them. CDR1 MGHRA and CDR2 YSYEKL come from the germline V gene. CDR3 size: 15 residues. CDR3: CASSDIQGANYGYTF. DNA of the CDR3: TGCGCCAGCAGCGATATACAGGGAGCTAACTATGGCTACACCTTC.